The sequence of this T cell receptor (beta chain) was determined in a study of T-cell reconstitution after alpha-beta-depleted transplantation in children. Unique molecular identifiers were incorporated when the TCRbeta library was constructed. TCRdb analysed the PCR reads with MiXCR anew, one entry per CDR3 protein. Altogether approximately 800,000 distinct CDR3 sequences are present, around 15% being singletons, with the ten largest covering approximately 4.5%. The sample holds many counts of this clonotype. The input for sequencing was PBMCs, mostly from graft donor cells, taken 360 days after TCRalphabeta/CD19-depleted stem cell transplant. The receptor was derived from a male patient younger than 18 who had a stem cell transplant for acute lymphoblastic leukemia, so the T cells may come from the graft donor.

The CDR3 protein is CASSWVSNTGELFF. In DNA, the CDR3 is TGTGCCAGCAGTTGGGTTTCGAACACCGGGGAGCTGTTTTTT. The genes are TRBV12-3 or TRBV12-4 and TRBJ2-2; the D is unclear. V was cut by 4 bases and J by 0 bases, with 6 bases left in between. This CDR3 is 14 amino acids long.